This T cell receptor (beta chain) was observed in a study of shared clonotypes between healthy human individuals (TCRdb year 2020). Background for the entire study: Two women and three men aged 18 to 49 years were included in the cohort. For each donor, CD4 naive and CD4 memory were each given three plates, CD8 naive was given two plates, and CD8 memory was given one plate. To estimate repertoire size and how much clonotype sharing occurs between individuals, the study deeply sequenced the blood TCR repertoires of five healthy adults. Per donor, leukapheresis produced somewhere between about 0.9 and 10 billion PBMCs. Different laboratories and diverse techniques were used to prepare libraries and sequence TCR repertoires, to increase sequencing depth and limit assay-specific biases. The study at large found these results: Only blood was sampled, and tissue TCR repertoires likely differ from those in blood. Pairwise subsampling indicated that sequencing depth was expected to affect the degree of clonotype sharing among donors. Across a handful of donors, approximately 5% of naive CD4, 3.5% of naive CD8, roughly 2.3% of memory CD4, and about 0.4% of memory CD8 clonotypes were shared. Compared with non-shared clonotypes, clonotypes shared by all four sorted-subset donors had higher generation probabilities. Rarefaction of sorted-subset datasets indicated incomplete sequencing despite the large sequencing depth. Naive subsets generally had larger estimated clonotype richness than memory subsets did. The genetic and exposure-history diversity represented was limited by the small number of donors.

Regarding this clone: What antigen it recognizes has not been identified. No base quality values were provided; no much bigger clone lies one nucleotide off.

Reading the germline V gene gives CDR1 SQVTM and CDR2 ANQGSEA. The CDR3 spans 15 residues, from the cysteine through the phenylalanine. Only the CDR3 part of the read is kept: 45 bases, read in frame from the first base. V ends up 2 bases short and J 0 bases short, with an unmatched junction base count of 5. Donors were healthy HIV-negative adults with no recently reported acute infections or vaccinations. Every donor was a Caucasian adult living in Nashville, Tennessee, USA. CD4+ T cells were enriched by magnetic negative selection; naive cells were then positively selected on CD45RA, and the negative fraction formed the memory subset. After blood collection by leukapheresis, PBMCs were isolated using Ficoll-Histopaque density gradient centrifugation and then cryopreserved in the vapor phase of liquid nitrogen. Analytical flow cytometry was used to check the purity and quantity of every magnetically sorted T cell population. Genomic DNA was isolated from every sorted fraction and measured by UV absorbance on a Nanodrop 2000c.

Using the deep immunoSEQ assay, TCR CDR3 regions were amplified from genomic DNA by multiplex PCR. Extracted genomic DNA from each cell subset was distributed evenly across all wells of several immunoSEQ 96-well plates, and each plate was treated as a replicate. Each replicate PCR for sorted subsets received about 220 ng genomic DNA, equal to roughly 33,000 T cell genomes. Purified libraries were quantified with a Qubit 3.0 fluorometer, sized on a Bioanalyzer 2100, and re-quantified with the KAPA Library Quantification kit. Each immunoSEQ 96-well plate was sequenced on its own single-read 150-cycle Illumina NextSeq 550 flow cell. The authors' pipeline ran thus. Because the immunoSEQ output held only junctional sequences and lacked quality scores, the filtering could not match the filtering applied to full-length reads. Sequences were annotated with PyIR, a Python wrapper for IgBLAST v1.9, using IMGT germline references to assign V/J genes and CDR3. Reads were removed for weak V/J assignments (E-value above 1e-6), missing CDR3, stop codons, out-of-frame junctions, or ambiguous translated residues. A V3J clonotype was defined by an identical inferred V gene, J gene, and CDR3 amino acid sequence. Percentage overlap between repertoires was computed as shared unique clonotypes divided by the size of the smaller repertoire. RTK rarefaction, the Chao1 estimator, and Recon v2.1 estimates of unobserved clonotypes were used to assess repertoire richness. Generation probabilities for all TCRbeta clonotypes obtained by the gDNA method from a few donors were computed using OLGA. Held by TCRdb, this immuneACCESS table contains in-frame sequences only and omits some clones. Under half of the omission traces to an unresolved V gene where checked; the cause of the rest is unknown. Clone size and V and J calls were adopted from that table, with D and trimming inferred from the DNA. In all, the sample holds 2 million to 2.5 million clones, and around 93% of those were seen once. 0.3% to 0.45% of the sample lies in the top ten.

This chain is built from TRBV29-1 and TRBJ2-7; the junction holds 9 bases that match TRBD1. The source material was naive CD4+ T cells from PBMCs. According to the study, the label for this sample's cell subset or site signals: CD45RA+ positively selected. This clonotype was obtained from a man aged 18 to 30 in good health. Some clones in this sample may be carry-over from other donors' samples. Here the CDR3 is given as CSVERGGQGSYEQYF. The DNA sequence reads TGCAGCGTTGAACGCGGGGGACAGGGCTCCTACGAGCAGTACTTC.